The rows below give T cell receptor beta chains drawn from one sample of a study of cytomegalovirus exposure and HLA in healthy donors. The data were produced by immunoSEQ multiplex PCR, yet TCRdb's version contains in-frame clones alone and is incomplete. The profile shows 100,000 to 150,000 clones, about 74% of them singletons. Sequenced sample: PBMCs. These receptors were taken from a male donor in good health and CMV-seronegative. CDR3s include the opening cysteine and the closing phenylalanine or tryptophan. D genes are given only for firm matches. Clone size is shown for a subset of rows, as once, few, many or a class of expanded clone.

j_call: TRBJ2-7
d_call: NA
v_call: TRBV5-1
clone_size: NA
cdr3_length: 13
cdr3_aa: CASSFQGGYEQYF
cdr3_nt: TGCGCCAGCAGCTTCCAGGGGGGCTACGAGCAGTACTTC

j_call: TRBJ2-7
d_call: NA
v_call: TRBV6-1
clone_size: NA
cdr3_length: 12
cdr3_aa: CASSDTGYEQYF
cdr3_nt: TGTGCCAGCAGTGATACAGGGTACGAGCAGTACTTC

j_call: TRBJ1-6
d_call: NA
v_call: TRBV30
clone_size: NA
cdr3_length: 15
cdr3_aa: CAWRAQGEYNSPLHF
cdr3_nt: TGTGCCTGGAGGGCCCAGGGCGAGTATAATTCACCCCTCCACTTT

j_call: TRBJ2-1
d_call: TRBD2
v_call: TRBV19
clone_size: NA
cdr3_length: 14
cdr3_aa: CASRGAGGPNEQFF
cdr3_nt: TGTGCCAGTAGGGGAGCGGGAGGGCCAAATGAGCAGTTCTTC

j_call: TRBJ2-5
d_call: NA
v_call: TRBV7-2
clone_size: NA
cdr3_length: 13
cdr3_aa: CASSLRPGETQYF
cdr3_nt: TGTGCCAGCAGCTTAAGGCCGGGGGAGACCCAGTACTTC

j_call: TRBJ1-1
d_call: NA
v_call: TRBV28
clone_size: NA
cdr3_length: 14
cdr3_aa: CASSPGRGGTEAFF
cdr3_nt: TGTGCCAGCAGTCCGGGGCGCGGAGGGACTGAAGCTTTCTTT

j_call: TRBJ1-4
d_call: NA
v_call: TRBV7-9
clone_size: NA
cdr3_length: 14
cdr3_aa: CASSPLDGQRKLFF
cdr3_nt: TGTGCCAGCAGCCCACTCGATGGACAGAGAAAACTGTTTTTT

j_call: TRBJ1-1
d_call: TRBD1
v_call: TRBV5-5
clone_size: NA
cdr3_length: 15
cdr3_aa: CASSWTGSGRTEAFF
cdr3_nt: TGTGCCAGCAGTTGGACAGGGTCGGGTCGGACTGAAGCTTTCTTT

j_call: TRBJ2-3
d_call: NA
v_call: TRBV7-3
clone_size: NA
cdr3_length: 16
cdr3_aa: CASSSGGGPSTDTQYF
cdr3_nt: TGTGCCAGCAGCTCAGGTGGGGGCCCCAGTACAGATACGCAGTATTTT

j_call: TRBJ1-4
d_call: NA
v_call: TRBV7-2
clone_size: NA
cdr3_length: 14
cdr3_aa: CASSLQGFSEKLFF
cdr3_nt: TGTGCCAGCAGCTTACAGGGGTTCAGTGAAAAACTGTTTTTT

j_call: TRBJ1-2
d_call: TRBD1
v_call: TRBV4-2
clone_size: NA
cdr3_length: 15
cdr3_aa: CASSNVTGEVNGYTF
cdr3_nt: TGTGCCAGCAGCAACGTAACAGGGGAGGTTAATGGCTACACCTTC

j_call: TRBJ1-4
d_call: NA
v_call: TRBV4-3
clone_size: few
cdr3_length: 17
cdr3_aa: CASSQALSTAGDEKLFF
cdr3_nt: TGCGCCAGCAGCCAGGCTCTATCTACGGCGGGGGATGAAAAACTGTTTTTT

j_call: TRBJ2-7
d_call: NA
v_call: TRBV28
clone_size: NA
cdr3_length: 15
cdr3_aa: CASSEVVGGDYEQYF
cdr3_nt: TGTGCCAGCAGCGAGGTAGTAGGAGGGGACTACGAGCAGTACTTC

j_call: TRBJ2-3
d_call: TRBD2
v_call: TRBV5-1
clone_size: NA
cdr3_length: 14
cdr3_aa: CASSSLAGEDTQYF
cdr3_nt: TGCGCCAGCAGCTCACTAGCGGGTGAGGATACGCAGTATTTT

j_call: TRBJ2-3
d_call: NA
v_call: TRBV7-2
clone_size: NA
cdr3_length: 16
cdr3_aa: CASSLGRVRGTDTQYF
cdr3_nt: TGTGCCAGCAGCCTAGGGCGGGTTCGTGGCACAGATACGCAGTATTTT

j_call: TRBJ1-1
d_call: NA
v_call: TRBV5-1
clone_size: few
cdr3_length: 14
cdr3_aa: CASSLGSGNTEAFF
cdr3_nt: TGCGCCAGCAGCTTGGGCTCAGGGAACACTGAAGCTTTCTTT

j_call: TRBJ2-1
d_call: NA
v_call: TRBV15
clone_size: NA
cdr3_length: 12
cdr3_aa: CATSIQGNEQFF
cdr3_nt: TGTGCCACCAGCATCCAGGGGAATGAGCAGTTCTTC

j_call: TRBJ1-2
d_call: NA
v_call: TRBV10-3
clone_size: NA
cdr3_length: 11
cdr3_aa: CAITGGDGYTF
cdr3_nt: TGTGCCATCACCGGGGGGGATGGCTACACCTTC

j_call: TRBJ1-1
d_call: NA
v_call: TRBV7-9
clone_size: NA
cdr3_length: 14
cdr3_aa: CASSLGVADTEAFF
cdr3_nt: TGTGCCAGCAGCTTAGGGGTTGCGGACACTGAAGCTTTCTTT